This TCR beta chain was identified during a study of T cell responses to AZD1222 COVID-19 vaccine. The study, taken as a whole, reports: The study identified only six AZD1222 recipients as seropositive at baseline. Reports indicate that nearly half of spike-specific TCRs are directed at unmutated variant regions.

Sequencing was performed with immunoSEQ multiplex PCR; in TCRdb, only in-frame clones are kept and a portion is missing. The data hold 60,000 to 75,000 clones, with about three quarters observed a single time. CDR1 and CDR2 (germline): SGHAT, FQNNGV. The CDR3 consists of 13 residues. This clone was counted a single time. The target antigen is unknown. Relative to the germline gene, one junction end is altered; a read error may explain this. The TCR comes from an adult who received the AZD1222 COVID-19 vaccine. The specimen comprised peripheral blood, sampled 28 days after the second AZD1222 dose. The genes are TRBV11-2 and TRBJ2-4; the D is unclear. In DNA, the CDR3 is TGTGCCAGCAGCCGCCGTTCGTGGGGAACGAAAGACTTC. This translates into CASSRRSWGTKDF.